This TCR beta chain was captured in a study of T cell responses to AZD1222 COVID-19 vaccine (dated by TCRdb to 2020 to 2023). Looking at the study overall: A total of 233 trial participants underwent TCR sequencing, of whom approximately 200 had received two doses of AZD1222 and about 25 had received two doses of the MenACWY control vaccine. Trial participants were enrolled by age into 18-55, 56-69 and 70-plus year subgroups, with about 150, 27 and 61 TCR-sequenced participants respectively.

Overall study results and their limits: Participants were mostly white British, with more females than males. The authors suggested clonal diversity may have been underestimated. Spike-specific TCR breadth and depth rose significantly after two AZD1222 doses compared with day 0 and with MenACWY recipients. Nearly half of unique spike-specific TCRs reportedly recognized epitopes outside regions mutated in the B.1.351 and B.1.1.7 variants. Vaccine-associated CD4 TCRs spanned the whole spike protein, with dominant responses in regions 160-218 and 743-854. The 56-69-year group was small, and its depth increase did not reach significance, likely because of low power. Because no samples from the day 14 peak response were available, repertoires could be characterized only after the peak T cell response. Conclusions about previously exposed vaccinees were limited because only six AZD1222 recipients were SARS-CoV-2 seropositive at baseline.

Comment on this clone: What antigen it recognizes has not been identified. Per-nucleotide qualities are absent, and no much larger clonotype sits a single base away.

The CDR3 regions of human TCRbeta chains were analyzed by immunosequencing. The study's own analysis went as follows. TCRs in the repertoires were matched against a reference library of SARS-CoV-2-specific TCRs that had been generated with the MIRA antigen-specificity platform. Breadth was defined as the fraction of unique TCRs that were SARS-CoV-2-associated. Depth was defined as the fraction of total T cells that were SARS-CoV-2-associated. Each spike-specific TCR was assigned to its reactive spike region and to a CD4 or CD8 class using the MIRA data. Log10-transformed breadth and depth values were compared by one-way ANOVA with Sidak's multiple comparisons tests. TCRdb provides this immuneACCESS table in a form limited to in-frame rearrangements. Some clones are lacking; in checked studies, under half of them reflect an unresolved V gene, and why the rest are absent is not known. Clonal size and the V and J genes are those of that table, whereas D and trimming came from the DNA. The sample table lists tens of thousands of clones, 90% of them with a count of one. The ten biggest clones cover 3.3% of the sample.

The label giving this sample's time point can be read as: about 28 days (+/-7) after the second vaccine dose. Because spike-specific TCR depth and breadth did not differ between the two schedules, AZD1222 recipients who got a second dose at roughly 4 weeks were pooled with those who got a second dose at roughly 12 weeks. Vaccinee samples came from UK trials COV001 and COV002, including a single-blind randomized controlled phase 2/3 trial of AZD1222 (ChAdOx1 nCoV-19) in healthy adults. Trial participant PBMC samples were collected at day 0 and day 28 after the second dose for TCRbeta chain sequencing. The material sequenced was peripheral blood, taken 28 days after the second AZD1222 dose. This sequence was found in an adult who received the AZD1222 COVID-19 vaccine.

At the DNA level, the sequence is TGTGCCAGCAGTTATTCTGGAGGGTCCGGCTACACCTTC. Translated, this is CASSYSGGSGYTF. Rearrangement joined TRBV6-5 to TRBJ1-2, with the D gene not confidently named. V lost 3 bases and J lost 8 bases; the stretch between them is 13 bases long. Per the germline V gene, MNHEY is the CDR1 and SVGAGI is the CDR2. The CDR3 runs 13 residues from the cysteine to the phenylalanine. The only DNA kept is the CDR3, 39 bases in frame from the first base.